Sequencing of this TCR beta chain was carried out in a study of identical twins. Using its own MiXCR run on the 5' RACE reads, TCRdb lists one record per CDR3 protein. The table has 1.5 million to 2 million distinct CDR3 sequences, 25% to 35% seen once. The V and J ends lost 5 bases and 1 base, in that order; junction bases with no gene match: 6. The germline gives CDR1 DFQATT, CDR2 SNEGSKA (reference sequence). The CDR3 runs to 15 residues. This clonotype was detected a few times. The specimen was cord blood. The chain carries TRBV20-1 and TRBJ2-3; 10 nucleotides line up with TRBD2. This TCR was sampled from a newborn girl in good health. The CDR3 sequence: CSAGSGTSGTDTQYF. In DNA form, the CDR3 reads TGCAGTGCTGGATCCGGGACTAGCGGCACAGATACGCAGTATTTT.